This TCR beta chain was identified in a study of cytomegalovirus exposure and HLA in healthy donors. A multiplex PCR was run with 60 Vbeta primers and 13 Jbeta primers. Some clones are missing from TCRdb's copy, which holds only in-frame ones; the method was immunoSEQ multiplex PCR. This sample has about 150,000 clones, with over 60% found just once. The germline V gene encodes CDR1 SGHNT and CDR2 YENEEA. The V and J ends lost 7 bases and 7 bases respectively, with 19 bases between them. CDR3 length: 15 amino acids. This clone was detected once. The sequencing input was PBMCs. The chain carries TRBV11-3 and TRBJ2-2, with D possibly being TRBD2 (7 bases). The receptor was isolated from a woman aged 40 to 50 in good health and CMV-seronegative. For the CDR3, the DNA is TGTGCCAGCACCCTGGCCGCGGGGGCCGGCGGGGAGCTGTTTTTT. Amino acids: CASTLAAGAGGELFF.